These 17 T cell receptor beta chains were sequenced from one sample in a study of cytomegalovirus exposure and HLA in healthy donors. Primers included in the PCR were 60 Vbeta and 13 Jbeta primers. This table comes from immunoSEQ multiplex PCR, and its TCRdb copy is limited to in-frame clones, with some not included. The table records fewer than 150,000 clones, roughly 67% of them present only once. Material: PBMCs. The origin of the receptors is a man between 18 and 29 years old in good health and CMV-seropositive.

This clone was recorded a few times. The chain recombines TRBV2 with TRBJ2-3; 11 nucleotides align to TRBD1. CDR3 length equals 15 residues. Germline V CDR1 and CDR2: SNHLY, FYNNEI. V shed 5 bases, J shed 3 bases, and the junction held 4 bases outside the gene matches. This chain's CDR3 is CASSRTGGGTDTQYF. In nucleotides, the CDR3 is TGTGCCAGCAGTAGGACAGGGGGCGGGACAGATACGCAGTATTTT.

This clone was seen once. The V call is TRBV5-1, the J call TRBJ2-2, with D possibly being TRBD2 (5 bases). This CDR3 is 15 amino acids long. V dropped 3 bases and J dropped 1 base, with 10 bases sitting between them. Germline V gene sequence: CDR1 SGHRS, CDR2 YFSETQ. CDR3 loop: CASSYGRENTGELFF. CDR3 DNA: TGCGCCAGCAGCTACGGACGGGAGAACACCGGGGAGCTGTTTTTT.

This clone was observed a handful of times. This chain links TRBV5-1 with TRBJ2-3; unclear D gene. Between the trimmed V and J ends, which lost 4 bases and 5 bases, there was a span of 8 bases. Germline assignment: CDR1 SGHRS and CDR2 YFSETQ. CDR3 length: 12 residues. The CDR3 coding sequence is TGCGCCAGCAGCCGGTCATTAGATACGCAGTATTTT. Translated: CASSRSLDTQYF.

DNA for the CDR3: TGCGCCAGCAGCCTGCTCCCGGGGAATATAGATGAGCAGTTCTTC. Translated: CASSLLPGNIDEQFF. This chain connects TRBV5-1 to TRBJ2-1; TRBD2 is a possible D gene (5 bases). CDR1 is SGHRS and CDR2 is YFSETQ in the germline V gene. V was shortened by 4 bases and J by 8 bases, with 19 bases between the two germline ends. The CDR3 is made up of 15 amino acids.

The chain uses TRBV11-1 and TRBJ2-3, with 9 nucleotides matching TRBD1. The CDR3 extends over 16 amino acids. With V trimmed by 6 bases and J by 4 bases, 11 bases remained unmatched. Germline V lookup: CDR1 SGHAT, CDR2 FQDESV (reference sequence). CDR3 sequence: CASSLPTGGVADTQYF. CDR3 bases: TGTGCCAGCAGTCTCCCGACAGGGGGTGTCGCAGATACGCAGTATTTT.

J is TRBJ1-5 and V is TRBV11-3, with a possible D match to TRBD1 (5 bases). CDR3 size: 15 residues. The V end lost 2 bases, the J end lost 0 bases, and 8 bases lay between the germline ends. The germline V gene encodes CDR1 SGHNT and CDR2 YENEEA. The CDR3 region is CASSLSGDSNQPQHF. The CDR3 coding sequence is TGTGCCAGCAGCTTATCGGGGGATAGCAATCAGCCCCAGCATTTT.

In its sample, this clone was seen a few times. The rearrangement joins TRBV2 to TRBJ2-5, with TRBD1 identical over 8 bases. Trimming took 6 bases from V and 5 from J; bases not matched to a gene: 8. This CDR3 is built from 14 residues. In germline, CDR1 is SNHLY, CDR2 FYNNEI. CDR3 amino acids: CASRTHRGAETQYF. The CDR3 DNA reads TGTGCCAGCAGGACCCACAGGGGGGCCGAGACCCAGTACTTC.

The chain has TRBV10-1 and TRBJ2-7; a weak D match, TRBD1 (5 bases). The V gene lost 0 bases and the J gene lost 0 bases, with 24 bases spanning the gap. The CDR3 runs 20 residues. Germline V CDR1 and CDR2: WNHNN, SYGVQD (reference sequence). This chain's CDR3 is CASSESWPDIHPKSSYEQYF. The CDR3, as DNA: TGCGCCAGCAGTGAGTCGTGGCCGGACATCCACCCTAAAAGCTCCTACGAGCAGTACTTC.

This CDR3 is CAISESGLAGGPGLYEQYF. The DNA for the CDR3 is TGTGCCATCAGTGAGTCGGGACTAGCGGGGGGGCCTGGCCTTTACGAGCAGTACTTC. V is TRBV10-3 and J is TRBJ2-7; 16 bases map to TRBD2. Germline CDR1 and CDR2: ENHRY and SYGVKD. This CDR3 region has 19 residues. J was trimmed by 4 bases and V by 0 bases; bases with no gene match: 9.

J is TRBJ2-1 and V is TRBV5-6; D remains unclear. The V end was cut by 1 base, the J end by 0 bases, with 8 bases between. Germline V gives CDR1 SGHDT, CDR2 YYEEEE. This CDR3 is 15 amino acids long. The CDR3: CASSLPSVSYNEQFF. CDR3 in DNA: TGTGCCAGCAGCTTGCCCAGCGTCTCCTACAATGAGCAGTTCTTC.

In its sample, this clone was seen once. The rearrangement joins TRBV15 to TRBJ2-5, with 8 bases lining up with TRBD1. Unmatched junction bases numbered 5, after V lost 9 bases and J lost 2 bases. The CDR3 extends over 13 amino acids. CDR1 is LNHNV, CDR2 YYDKDF, per germline (reference sequence). CDR3 sequence reads: CATARGLQETQYF. The CDR3, as DNA: TGTGCCACGGCCAGGGGGCTTCAAGAGACCCAGTACTTC.

The chain recombines TRBV5-3 with TRBJ1-5; D remains ambiguous. TRBV5-3 is treated as an ORF (open reading frame) with a function not yet certain. With 4 bases removed from V and 0 bases from J, the gap between germline ends came to 14 bases. There are 16 residues in the CDR3. This CDR3 is CARSLPGEDSNQPQHF. DNA of the CDR3: TGTGCCAGAAGCCTCCCCGGGGAGGATAGCAATCAGCCCCAGCATTTT.

The J gene is TRBJ1-6, the V gene TRBV7-9, with 8 bases that match TRBD1. The CDR3 covers 14 residues. The germline CDR1 and CDR2 sequences are SEHNR and FQNEAQ (reference sequence). Trimming removed 5 bases from V and 9 bases from J; junction bases left unmatched: 6. The CDR3 here is CASSQRTGTSPLHF. DNA for the CDR3: TGTGCCAGCAGCCAGCGGACAGGGACTTCACCCCTCCACTTT.

This clone turned up a few times. The chain joins TRBV6-1 to TRBJ1-5; D not resolved. This CDR3 spans 14 amino acids. V dropped 5 bases and J dropped 2 bases, with 10 bases sitting between them. The germline V gene encodes CDR1 MNHNS and CDR2 SASEGT. The CDR3 loop reads CASSPSRGNQPQHF. Written as DNA, the CDR3 is TGTGCCAGCAGTCCTAGCCGGGGCAATCAGCCCCAGCATTTT.

DNA of the CDR3: TGTGCCAGCAGCGAGGGAAGGGAAAAACTGTTTTTT. Its translation is CASSEGREKLFF. The chain links TRBV28 to TRBJ1-4; D is unresolved. The CDR3 is 12 amino acids. V was shortened by 6 bases and J by 8 bases, with 10 bases between the two germline ends. CDR1 is MDHEN, CDR2 SYDVKM, per germline.

In this sample, this clone turned up once. V is TRBV18 and J is TRBJ2-7; weak D call: TRBD1 (5 bases). V lost 2 bases and J 4 bases, leaving 9 bases between the germline ends. This CDR3 has 13 residues. CDR1 and CDR2 from the germline V gene are KGHSH and LQKENI. CDR3 DNA: TGTGCCAGCTCACCAGACTCAGGGTACGAGCAGTACGTC. It specifies CASSPDSGYEQYV.

The chain carries TRBV14 and TRBJ2-4; 8 bases are shared with TRBD1. V dropped 1 base and J dropped 7; count of bases not matched to a gene: 9. CDR3 size: 16 residues. Germline values: CDR1 SGHDN, CDR2 FVKESK. The DNA for the CDR3 is TGTGCCAGCAGCCAAGGGGGAGGACAGGGCCGGAACATTCAGTACTTC. Amino acids: CASSQGGGQGRNIQYF.